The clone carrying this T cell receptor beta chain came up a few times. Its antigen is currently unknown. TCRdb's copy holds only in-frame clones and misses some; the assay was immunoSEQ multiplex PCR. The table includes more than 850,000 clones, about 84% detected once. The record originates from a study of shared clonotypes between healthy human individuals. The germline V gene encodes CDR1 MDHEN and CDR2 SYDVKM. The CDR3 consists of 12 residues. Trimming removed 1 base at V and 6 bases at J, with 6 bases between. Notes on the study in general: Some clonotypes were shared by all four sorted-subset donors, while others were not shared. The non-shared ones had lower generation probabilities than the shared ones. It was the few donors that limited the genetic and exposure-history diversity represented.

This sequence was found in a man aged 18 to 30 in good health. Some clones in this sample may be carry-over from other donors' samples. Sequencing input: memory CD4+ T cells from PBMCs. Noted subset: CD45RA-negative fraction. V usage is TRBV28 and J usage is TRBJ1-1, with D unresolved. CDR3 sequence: CASSLSVSEAFF. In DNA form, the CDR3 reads TGTGCCAGCAGTTTATCTGTTTCTGAAGCTTTCTTT.